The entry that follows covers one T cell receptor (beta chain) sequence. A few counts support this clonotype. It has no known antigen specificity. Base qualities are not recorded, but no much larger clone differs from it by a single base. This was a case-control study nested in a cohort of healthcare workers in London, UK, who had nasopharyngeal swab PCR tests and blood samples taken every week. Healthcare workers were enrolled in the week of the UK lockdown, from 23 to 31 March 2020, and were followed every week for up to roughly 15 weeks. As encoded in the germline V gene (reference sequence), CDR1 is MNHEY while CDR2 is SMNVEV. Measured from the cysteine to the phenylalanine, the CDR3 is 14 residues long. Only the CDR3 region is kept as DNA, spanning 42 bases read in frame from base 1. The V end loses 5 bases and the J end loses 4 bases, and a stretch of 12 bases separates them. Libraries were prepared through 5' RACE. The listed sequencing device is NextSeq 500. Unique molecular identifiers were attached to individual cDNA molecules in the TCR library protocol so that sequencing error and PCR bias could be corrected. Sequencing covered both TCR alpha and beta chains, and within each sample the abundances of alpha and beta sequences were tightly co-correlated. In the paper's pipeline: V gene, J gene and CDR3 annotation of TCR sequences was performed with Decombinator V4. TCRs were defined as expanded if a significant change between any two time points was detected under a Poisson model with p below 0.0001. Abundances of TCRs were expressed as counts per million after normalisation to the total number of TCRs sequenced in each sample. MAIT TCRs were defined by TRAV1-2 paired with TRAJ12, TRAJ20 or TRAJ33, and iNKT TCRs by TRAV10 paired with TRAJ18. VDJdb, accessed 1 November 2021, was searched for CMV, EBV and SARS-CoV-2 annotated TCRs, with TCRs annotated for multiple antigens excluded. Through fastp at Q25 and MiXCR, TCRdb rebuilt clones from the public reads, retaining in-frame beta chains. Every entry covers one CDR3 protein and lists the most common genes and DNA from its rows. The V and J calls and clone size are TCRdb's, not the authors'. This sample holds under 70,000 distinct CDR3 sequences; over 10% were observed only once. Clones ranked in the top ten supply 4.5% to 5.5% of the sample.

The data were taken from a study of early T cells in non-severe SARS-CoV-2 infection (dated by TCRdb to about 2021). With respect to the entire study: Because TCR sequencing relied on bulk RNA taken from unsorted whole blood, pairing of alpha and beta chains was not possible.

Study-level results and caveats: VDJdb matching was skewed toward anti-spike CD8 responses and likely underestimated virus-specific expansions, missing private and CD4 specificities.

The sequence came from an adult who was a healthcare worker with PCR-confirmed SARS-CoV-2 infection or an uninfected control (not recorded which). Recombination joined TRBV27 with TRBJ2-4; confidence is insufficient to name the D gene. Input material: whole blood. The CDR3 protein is CASSGRLEKNIQYF. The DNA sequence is TGTGCCAGCAGTGGCCGGCTAGAAAAAAACATTCAGTACTTC.